This T cell receptor (beta chain) was captured by sequencing in a study of blood T cell repertoires in COVID-19. For the study at large: T cells, B-cell-depleted T cells, or PBMCs provided the cDNA or gDNA that served as material.

Here immunoSEQ multiplex PCR was the method, and the copy in TCRdb shows in-frame clones only, minus some. The sample comprises 60,000 to 85,000 clones, approximately 84% of which are singletons, and about a tenth rests with the top ten. Sequencing was done on a sample of peripheral blood. The receptor was isolated from a man in his fifties or sixties with COVID-19, enrolled during active disease.

CDR3 loop: CASSLASGRNTGELFF. CDR3 DNA: TGTGCCAGCAGCTTAGCGTCGGGTCGAAACACCGGGGAGCTGTTTTTT. This rearrangement joins TRBV7-7 to TRBJ2-2; D is undetermined. V dropped 0 bases and J dropped 2 bases, with 10 bases sitting between them. CDR3 length: 16 residues. Per germline, CDR1 SSHAT and CDR2 FNYEAQ (reference sequence). The whole variable domain, remainder taken from reference TRBV7-7 and TRBJ2-2, is GAGVSQSPRYKVTKRGQDVTLRCDPISSHATLYWYQQALGQGPEFLTYFNYEAQPDKSGLPSDRFSAERPEGSISTLTIQRTEQRDSAMYRCASSLASGRNTGELFFGEGSRLTVL.